This T cell receptor (beta chain) originates from a study of blood T cell repertoires in COVID-19. Turning to the study itself: The United States, Italy and Spain were the sources of the acute and convalescent COVID-19 samples.

Germline loops: CDR1 LGHDT, CDR2 YNNKEL (reference sequence). There are 14 residues in the CDR3. V dropped 0 bases and J dropped 6; count of bases not matched to a gene: 5. Original handling: Estimates of nucleated cell counts were drawn from the amplification of reference gene primers. Using immunoSEQ multiplex PCR, the repertoire was profiled, and TCRdb retains in-frame clones only, with some absent. V, J and clone size derive from that table, while D and trimming were established from the DNA sequence. The table shows fewer than 150,000 clones, with 70% to 85% occurring only once. Specimen: peripheral blood. This clonotype originated in a man aged 50-59 years with acute or convalescent COVID-19. The chain uses TRBV3-1 (or the pseudogene TRBV3-2) and TRBJ2-7, with 7 bases lining up with TRBD2. The CDR3 loop is CASSQDGWGGEQYF. CDR3 nucleotide sequence: TGTGCCAGCAGCCAAGATGGATGGGGGGGCGAGCAGTACTTC.